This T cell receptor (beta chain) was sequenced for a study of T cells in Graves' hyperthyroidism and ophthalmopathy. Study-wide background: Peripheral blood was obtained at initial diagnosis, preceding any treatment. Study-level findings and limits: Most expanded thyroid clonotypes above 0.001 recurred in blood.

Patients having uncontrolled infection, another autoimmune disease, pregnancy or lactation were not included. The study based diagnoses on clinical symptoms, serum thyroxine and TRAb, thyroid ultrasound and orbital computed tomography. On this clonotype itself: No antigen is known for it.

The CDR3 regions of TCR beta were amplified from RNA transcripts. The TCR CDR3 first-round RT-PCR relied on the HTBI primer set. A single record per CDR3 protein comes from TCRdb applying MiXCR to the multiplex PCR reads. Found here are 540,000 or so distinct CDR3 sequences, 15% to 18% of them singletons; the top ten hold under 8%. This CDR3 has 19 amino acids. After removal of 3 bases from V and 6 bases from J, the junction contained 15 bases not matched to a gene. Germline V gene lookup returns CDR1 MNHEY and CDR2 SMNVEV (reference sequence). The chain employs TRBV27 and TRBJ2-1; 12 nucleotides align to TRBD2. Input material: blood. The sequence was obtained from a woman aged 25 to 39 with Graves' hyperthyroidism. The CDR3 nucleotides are TGTGCCAGCAGTTTTGCAGTTAGGACTAGCGGGGCCCTGGGCAATGAGCAGTTCTTC. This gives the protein CASSFAVRTSGALGNEQFF.